These T cell receptor beta chains were read from a single sample in a study of graft-versus-host responses after intestinal transplantation. What these receptors recognize is not known. Method: immunoSEQ multiplex PCR; TCRdb's copy keeps in-frame clones and lacks some. The profile shows tens of thousands of clones, approximately 94% of them singletons. The source material was unstimulated CD8+ T cells sorted from spleen or lymph node cells, sampled before intestinal transplant. These receptors were taken from a human donor who received an intestinal transplant. The CDR3 runs from the conserved cysteine through the conserved F or W. D genes are given only for firm matches. Expanded clones are given a class, and other clones once, few, many or no size at all.

j_gene | v_gene | abundance | d_gene | CDR3nt | CDR3aa
TRBJ1-2 | TRBV2 | - | TRBD1 | TGTGCCAGCAGTGATATGGGACAGGGGGTGGGTGACTATGGCTACACCTTC | CASSDMGQGVGDYGYTF
TRBJ2-1 | TRBV7-2 | - | - | TGTGCCAGCAGTTTTACTAGCTCAGATGAGCAGTTCTTC | CASSFTSSDEQFF
TRBJ1-3 | TRBV7-9 | - | - | TGTGCCAGCAGCGTCGGGACAACTGGAAACACCATATATTTT | CASSVGTTGNTIYF
TRBJ2-7 | TRBV6-5 | - | - | TGTGCCAGCAGGAGGACTGCCACCTACGAGCAGTACTTC | CASRRTATYEQYF
TRBJ2-7 | TRBV7-9 | once | - | TGTGCCAGCAGACAAGGGGGGGGCCACGAGCAGTACTTC | CASRQGGGHEQYF
TRBJ1-1 | TRBV27 | few | - | TGTGCCAGCAGTTTAAACGTCGGGTACCTGGACACTGAAGCTTTCTTT | CASSLNVGYLDTEAFF
TRBJ1-2 | TRBV7-2 | - | - | TGTGCCAGCAGCCTAGGGACACTCTATGGCTACACCTTC | CASSLGTLYGYTF
TRBJ2-3 | TRBV4-3 | - | TRBD2 | TGCGCCAGCAGCCAAGAGGCTGAGCGGGGGGGCACAGATACGCAGTATTTT | CASSQEAERGGTDTQYF
TRBJ2-7 | TRBV2 | - | - | TGTGCCAGCACAGGGTTCGAGCAGTACTTC | CASTGFEQYF
TRBJ2-3 | TRBV7-8 | - | TRBD2 | TGTGCCAGCAGCTCGGACACACTAGCGGGGGGTTCAGATACGCAGTATTTT | CASSSDTLAGGSDTQYF